This TCR beta chain is from a study of cytomegalovirus exposure and HLA in healthy donors. Vbeta (60) and Jbeta (13) primers were used in the PCR. Some clones are missing from TCRdb's copy, which holds only in-frame ones; the method was immunoSEQ multiplex PCR. The data hold about 190,000 clones, with approximately 82% observed a single time. Details on this clone: What it binds is not known.

Findings of the study overall: Presence/absence analyses assumed roughly uniform sequencing depth across donors. Investigators reported under 200 TCR beta chains as tied to cytomegalovirus. In an earlier analysis, about 87% or about 30%: the productive usage of most TCR beta V segments.

Sequencing was done on a sample of PBMCs. The sequence came from a man between 35 and 55 years old in good health and CMV-seropositive.

The DNA for the CDR3 is TGTGCCAGCAGCTTAGGTCGAGGTATACGCAGGGCTAACTATGGCTACACCTTC. Translation gives CASSLGRGIRRANYGYTF. The chain has TRBV11-2 and TRBJ1-2; tentative D call: TRBD1 (5 bases). Trimming cost V 1 base and J 0 bases, with 18 bases left between them. CDR3 length: 18 residues. Germline V gives CDR1 SGHAT, CDR2 FQNNGV.